A selection of T cell receptor beta chains follows, all from one sample in a study of memory CD4+ T cells and cytomegalovirus serostatus. The table came from immunoSEQ multiplex PCR; TCRdb's copy has only in-frame clones and leaves some out. Of 85,000 to 100,000 clones in the sample, 80% are singletons; the top ten hold roughly 4%. The sequencing input was memory CD4+ T cells from blood. These receptors originate from an adult in good health and CMV-seropositive. Each CDR3 is given with its conserved first and last residue. Each record gives: V gene, J gene, clone size, D gene, CDR3 length, CDR3 DNA, CDR3 protein. The D gene is left open where the match is weak. Size is stated for part of the rows, as once, few or many counts, or as a class when the clone is expanded.

v_gene: TRBV5-1
j_gene: TRBJ1-1
abundance: .
d_gene: TRBD1
len: 15
CDR3nt: TGCGCCAGCAGCATAGGGACAGGGGGAAGAACTGAAGCTTTCTTT
CDR3aa: CASSIGTGGRTEAFF

v_gene: TRBV28
j_gene: TRBJ1-1
abundance: .
d_gene: .
len: 14
CDR3nt: TGTGCCAGCAGTTTGCTGGAAGGTGGCACTGAAGCTTTCTTT
CDR3aa: CASSLLEGGTEAFF

v_gene: TRBV6-1
j_gene: TRBJ2-5
abundance: .
d_gene: TRBD1
len: 13
CDR3nt: TGTGCCAGCAGAAGGACAGGGGAGGAGACCCAGTACTTC
CDR3aa: CASRRTGEETQYF

v_gene: TRBV2
j_gene: TRBJ2-5
abundance: .
d_gene: TRBD2
len: 15
CDR3nt: TGTGCCAGCAGTGGGGGACTAGCGGGAGGGGAGACCCAGTACTTC
CDR3aa: CASSGGLAGGETQYF

v_gene: TRBV19
j_gene: TRBJ2-5
abundance: .
d_gene: .
len: 15
CDR3nt: TGTGCCAGTGGGGAAAAGGGGGGGACCCAAGAGACCCAGTACTTC
CDR3aa: CASGEKGGTQETQYF

v_gene: TRBV6-1
j_gene: TRBJ2-7
abundance: .
d_gene: TRBD2
len: 15
CDR3nt: TGTGCCAGCAGTGGAGGGACTAGCGGGTTCTACGAGCAGTACTTC
CDR3aa: CASSGGTSGFYEQYF

v_gene: TRBV6-5
j_gene: TRBJ2-1
abundance: .
d_gene: TRBD2
len: 14
CDR3nt: TGTGCCAGCAGGGGGACTATTGAGGACAATGAGCAGTTCTTC
CDR3aa: CASRGTIEDNEQFF

v_gene: TRBV5-4
j_gene: TRBJ2-3
abundance: .
d_gene: TRBD2
len: 17
CDR3nt: TGTGCCAGCAGCCCTGGGGGGGGGAGCGGGAGGACAGATACGCAGTATTTT
CDR3aa: CASSPGGGSGRTDTQYF

v_gene: TRBV5-1
j_gene: TRBJ2-3
abundance: .
d_gene: TRBD2
len: 16
CDR3nt: TGCGCCAGCAGCCCCGGACTAGCGGAGAGCACAGATACGCAGTATTTT
CDR3aa: CASSPGLAESTDTQYF

v_gene: TRBV4-1
j_gene: TRBJ1-2
abundance: once
d_gene: .
len: 18
CDR3nt: TGCGCCAGCAGCCAAGATAACAGAGGGTATAAAGTGGACTATGGCTACACCTTC
CDR3aa: CASSQDNRGYKVDYGYTF

v_gene: TRBV5-1
j_gene: TRBJ2-7
abundance: .
d_gene: .
len: 14
CDR3nt: TGCGCCAGCAGCTTGGAGGGGGGGGCCTACGAGCAGTACTTC
CDR3aa: CASSLEGGAYEQYF

v_gene: TRBV7-3
j_gene: TRBJ2-1
abundance: .
d_gene: TRBD2
len: 16
CDR3nt: TGTGCCAGCAGCTTAAGCGGTAGCGGGACTTACAATGAGCAGTTCTTC
CDR3aa: CASSLSGSGTYNEQFF

v_gene: TRBV19
j_gene: TRBJ2-6
abundance: .
d_gene: .
len: 16
CDR3nt: TGTGCCAGTAGTATTCAAAGGTCCCCTGGGGCCAACGTCCTGACTTTC
CDR3aa: CASSIQRSPGANVLTF

v_gene: TRBV6-4
j_gene: TRBJ1-3
abundance: .
d_gene: .
len: 16
CDR3nt: TGTGCCAGCAGTGACTGGGACAAGGGGTCTGGAAACACCATATATTTT
CDR3aa: CASSDWDKGSGNTIYF

v_gene: TRBV7-8
j_gene: TRBJ2-3
abundance: once
d_gene: .
len: 14
CDR3nt: TGTGCCAGCAGCCCCGGACCGAGCACAGATACGCAGTATTTT
CDR3aa: CASSPGPSTDTQYF

v_gene: TRBV6-1
j_gene: TRBJ1-4
abundance: .
d_gene: .
len: 16
CDR3nt: TGTGCCAGCAGTGGTTCCTCAGGGCGGTCTAATGAAAAACTGTTTTTT
CDR3aa: CASSGSSGRSNEKLFF

v_gene: TRBV18
j_gene: TRBJ1-1
abundance: few
d_gene: TRBD1
len: 14
CDR3nt: TGTGCCAGCTCACTAGACAGGGTTAACACTGAAGCTTTCTTT
CDR3aa: CASSLDRVNTEAFF

v_gene: TRBV6-5
j_gene: TRBJ2-5
abundance: .
d_gene: .
len: 14
CDR3nt: TGTGCCAGCAGTCCCCGCCGGGGGAAAGAGACCCAGTACTTC
CDR3aa: CASSPRRGKETQYF

v_gene: TRBV5-5
j_gene: TRBJ2-3
abundance: .
d_gene: TRBD2
len: 16
CDR3nt: TGTGCCAGCAGCTTACTAGCGGGAGCCCCCACAGATACGCAGTATTTT
CDR3aa: CASSLLAGAPTDTQYF

v_gene: TRBV7-9
j_gene: TRBJ1-2
abundance: .
d_gene: .
len: 13
CDR3nt: TGTGCCAGCAGCTTAGTCCCAGGATATGGCTACACCTTC
CDR3aa: CASSLVPGYGYTF

v_gene: TRBV6-6
j_gene: TRBJ1-2
abundance: .
d_gene: .
len: 13
CDR3nt: TGTGCCACCAATACAGGGTACGACTATGGCTACACCTTC
CDR3aa: CATNTGYDYGYTF

v_gene: TRBV28
j_gene: TRBJ2-6
abundance: .
d_gene: TRBD1
len: 18
CDR3nt: TGTGCCAGCAGTCCCCCGGGACAGTTGGTCTCTGGGGCCAACGTCCTGACTTTC
CDR3aa: CASSPPGQLVSGANVLTF

v_gene: TRBV6-5
j_gene: TRBJ2-1
abundance: .
d_gene: TRBD1
len: 14
CDR3nt: TGTGCCAGCAGTCCGGACAGGGGGCCGGATGAGCAGTTCTTC
CDR3aa: CASSPDRGPDEQFF

v_gene: TRBV5-4
j_gene: TRBJ1-1
abundance: .
d_gene: .
len: 15
CDR3nt: TGTGCCAGCAGCACATCCCTAGGGACAACTCGTGAAGCTTTCTTT
CDR3aa: CASSTSLGTTREAFF

v_gene: TRBV5-6
j_gene: TRBJ2-7
abundance: .
d_gene: TRBD1
len: 13
CDR3nt: TGTGCCAGCAGCTGGGACAGGGGTTACGAGCAGTACTTC
CDR3aa: CASSWDRGYEQYF

v_gene: TRBV7-9
j_gene: TRBJ2-7
abundance: once
d_gene: .
len: 13
CDR3nt: TGTGCCAGCAGCTTAGAAGAGGGAGCCGAGCAGTACTTC
CDR3aa: CASSLEEGAEQYF

v_gene: TRBV7-6
j_gene: TRBJ2-1
abundance: .
d_gene: .
len: 16
CDR3nt: TGTGCCAGCAGCTTAGCCGAGCCTCAGTTTGCAAATGAGCAGTTCTTC
CDR3aa: CASSLAEPQFANEQFF

v_gene: TRBV6-1
j_gene: TRBJ1-2
abundance: .
d_gene: .
len: 15
CDR3nt: TGTGCCAGCACCGTCTCCCCGGGGGTTCACTATGGCTACACCTTC
CDR3aa: CASTVSPGVHYGYTF

v_gene: TRBV5-1
j_gene: TRBJ1-2
abundance: .
d_gene: TRBD1
len: 14
CDR3nt: TGCGCCAGCAGCTTGGGAGGGGACAGCTATGGCTACACCTTC
CDR3aa: CASSLGGDSYGYTF

v_gene: TRBV11-2
j_gene: TRBJ2-1
abundance: .
d_gene: TRBD2
len: 13
CDR3nt: TGTGCCAGCAGCTCCTTCTTTGACGGGGGGAAGTTCTTC
CDR3aa: CASSSFFDGGKFF

v_gene: TRBV19
j_gene: TRBJ2-3
abundance: .
d_gene: .
len: 16
CDR3nt: TGTGCCAGTAGTAACCCCCGGCCGTGGGGCACAGATACGCAGTATTTT
CDR3aa: CASSNPRPWGTDTQYF

v_gene: TRBV30
j_gene: TRBJ1-5
abundance: .
d_gene: .
len: 17
CDR3nt: TGTGCCTGGAGTGTACTAAAGGTGGGGCGGAGCAATCAGCCCCAGCATTTT
CDR3aa: CAWSVLKVGRSNQPQHF

v_gene: TRBV7-2
j_gene: TRBJ1-2
abundance: few
d_gene: .
len: 13
CDR3nt: TGTGCCAGCAGCTTGGACCCTCTGCGGGGCTACACCTTC
CDR3aa: CASSLDPLRGYTF

v_gene: TRBV5-1
j_gene: TRBJ2-2
abundance: .
d_gene: TRBD1
len: 15
CDR3nt: TGCGCCAGCAGCGGGGACAGTTCGAACACCGGGGAGCTGTTTTTT
CDR3aa: CASSGDSSNTGELFF

v_gene: TRBV7-2
j_gene: TRBJ2-3
abundance: .
d_gene: TRBD1
len: 14
CDR3nt: TGTGCCAGCAGCATAGCACAGGGGATCGATACGCAGTATTTT
CDR3aa: CASSIAQGIDTQYF

v_gene: TRBV5-4
j_gene: TRBJ2-3
abundance: .
d_gene: .
len: 16
CDR3nt: TGTGCCAGCAGCTGGGTAGGTGGGCCGGGCTATGATACGCAGTATTTT
CDR3aa: CASSWVGGPGYDTQYF

v_gene: TRBV29-1
j_gene: TRBJ2-7
abundance: .
d_gene: .
len: 16
CDR3nt: TGCAGCGTTATCCCCCGACGTGGGGAGGGGGCCTACGAGCAGTACTTC
CDR3aa: CSVIPRRGEGAYEQYF

v_gene: TRBV27
j_gene: TRBJ2-3
abundance: .
d_gene: TRBD2
len: 19
CDR3nt: TGTGCCAGCAGAACCATTCTAGCGGGAGTCGGTTCGGGCACAGATACGCAGTATTTT
CDR3aa: CASRTILAGVGSGTDTQYF

v_gene: TRBV10-2
j_gene: TRBJ2-3
abundance: .
d_gene: TRBD2
len: 16
CDR3nt: TGCGCCAGCAGTGAGTCCCTAGCGGCCAGCACAGATACGCAGTATTTT
CDR3aa: CASSESLAASTDTQYF

v_gene: TRBV18
j_gene: TRBJ2-6
abundance: .
d_gene: .
len: 16
CDR3nt: TGTGCCAGCTCACCGGCCGCAATCTCTGGGGCCAACGTCCTGACTTTC
CDR3aa: CASSPAAISGANVLTF

v_gene: TRBV27
j_gene: TRBJ1-3
abundance: many
d_gene: TRBD1
len: 14
CDR3nt: TGTGCCAGCAGTTCATCCAGGGGGAGTAGGACCATATATTTT
CDR3aa: CASSSSRGSRTIYF

v_gene: TRBV4-1
j_gene: TRBJ1-1
abundance: .
d_gene: .
len: 15
CDR3nt: TGCGCCAGCAGCTCCCCGGGCAGGGGACGAACTGAAGCTTTCTTT
CDR3aa: CASSSPGRGRTEAFF